This entry features one T cell receptor (beta chain) sequence. The germline CDR1 and CDR2 sequences are SGHAT and FQNNGV. This CDR3 is built from 15 residues. The V and J ends lost 7 bases and 8 bases, in that order; junction bases with no gene match: 14. The data belong to a study of molecular identifiers for immune sequencing clone quantification. One entry per CDR3 protein, called by TCRdb with MiXCR from the PCR reads. The sample has some 320,000 distinct CDR3 sequences, 20% to 25% seen once. V and J are TRBV11-2 and TRBJ2-1, with TRBD1 matching 7 bases. The clonotype originates from a human donor in good health. Some libraries in this study had Jurkat cell RNA spiked in. The sample consisted of naive CD8+ T cells from blood, with Jurkat cell RNA spiked in. Subset defined: FACS-sorted CD8+CD4-CCR7+CD45RA+ naive T cells. CDR3 DNA sequence: TGTGCCAGCAACTCCGGGACAGTAACCTTTGATGAGCAGTTCTTC. Its translation: CASNSGTVTFDEQFF.